The 9 T cell receptor beta chains presented below share a single source sample, sequenced in a study of T cell changes during pregnancy in multiple sclerosis. The assay was immunoSEQ multiplex PCR, and TCRdb's table has in-frame clones only and misses some. Here the sample spans about 74,000 clones, 75% to 90% being singletons. The sequencing here drew on peripheral blood, taken before pregnancy. The receptors originated from a female donor with multiple sclerosis, enrolled in a pregnancy study.

The chain links TRBV6-4 to TRBJ2-3; TRBD1 aligns across 7 bases. The ends lost 5 bases at V and 2 bases at J; junction bases unmatched: 7. CDR1 is MRHNA, CDR2 SNTAGT, per germline. The CDR3 contains 15 residues. Written as DNA, the CDR3 is TGTGCCAGCAGTTCGAGGGGGCGGATCACAGATACGCAGTATTTT. Its protein is CASSSRGRITDTQYF.

The chain uses TRBV4-1 and TRBJ2-5; the match to TRBD1 covers 11 bases. V was pared by 0 bases and J by 4 bases, with 10 bases of the junction left unmatched. Germline V lookup: CDR1 MGHRA, CDR2 YSYEKL. The CDR3 spans 18 residues. The CDR3 DNA reads TGCGCCAGCAGCCAAGATGGGGATTCCGGGACAGGGGGAGAGACCCAGTACTTC. It translates to CASSQDGDSGTGGETQYF.

This chain connects TRBV2 to TRBJ2-5; no clear D. Germline CDR1 is SNHLY and CDR2 is FYNNEI. The CDR3 totals 15 residues. Trimming shortened V by 5 bases and J by 1 base, and 14 bases separated the two germline ends. The CDR3 is CASSPSPRVQETQYF. In DNA form, the CDR3 reads TGTGCCAGCAGTCCGAGTCCCCGGGTCCAAGAGACCCAGTACTTC.

In DNA, the CDR3 is TGTGCCAGCAGGCCTTGGACAGGGTTTCAGCCCCAGCATTTT. It specifies CASRPWTGFQPQHF. The gene calls are TRBV5-6 and TRBJ1-5, with 8 bases identical to TRBD1. The germline CDR1 and CDR2 sequences are SGHDT and YYEEEE. V trimming: 5 bases; J trimming: 6 bases; junction bases outside the gene matches: 7. The CDR3 extends over 14 amino acids.

The chain carries TRBV27 and TRBJ1-6, with D possibly matching TRBD1 (6 bases). Germline V gene sequence: CDR1 MNHEY, CDR2 SMNVEV (reference sequence). V was shortened by 6 bases and J by 4 bases, with 16 bases between the two germline ends. This CDR3 region has 16 residues. CDR3 nucleotide sequence: TGTGCCAGCAGCCCCCTGTATGGACAGTATAATTCACCCCTCCACTTT. Translated, it gives CASSPLYGQYNSPLHF.

The V and J genes are TRBV7-9 and TRBJ2-6; 7 bases fit TRBD2. Per germline, CDR1 SEHNR and CDR2 FQNEAQ (reference sequence). V lost 3 bases to trimming and J lost 2 bases; unmatched junction nucleotides: 7. This CDR3 is built from 17 residues. CDR3 DNA sequence: TGTGCCAGCAGCTTCGGCGGGAGTGTAGCTGGGGCCAACGTCCTGACTTTC. This sequence encodes CASSFGGSVAGANVLTF.

The J gene is TRBJ1-6, the V gene TRBV6-5; D gene ambiguous. CDR1 and CDR2 from the germline V gene are MNHEY and SVGAGI. The CDR3 is made up of 15 amino acids. Trimming removed 5 bases from V and 5 bases from J, with 13 bases in between. The CDR3 region is CASSLDWRHNSPLHF. The CDR3 DNA reads as TGTGCCAGCAGTCTGGATTGGAGGCATAATTCACCCCTCCACTTT.

This clone was seen just once. The chain couples TRBV5-1 to TRBJ1-1, with D possibly matching TRBD1 (5 bases). The CDR3 loop spans 15 amino acids. Trimming stripped 4 bases from V and 4 bases from J, with 17 bases between. Per the germline V gene, CDR1 is SGHRS and CDR2 is YFSETQ. CDR3 region: CASSRRGNHGTEAFF. The DNA of the CDR3 is TGCGCCAGCAGCCGACGGGGGAACCACGGCACTGAAGCTTTCTTT.

The chain recombines TRBV5-1 with TRBJ1-4, with TRBD1 as a possible D gene (5 bases). From germline, CDR1 is SGHRS and CDR2 YFSETQ. V was shortened by 3 bases and J by 7 bases, with 13 bases between the two germline ends. The CDR3 extends over 14 amino acids. The CDR3 bases are TGCGCCAGCAGCTCCGGGACTAGGGGTGAAAAACTGTTTTTT. Protein: CASSSGTRGEKLFF. The entire variable domain, with the rest obtained from reference TRBV5-1 and TRBJ1-4, is as follows: KAGVTQTPRYLIKTRGQQVTLSCSPISGHRSVSWYQQTPGQGLQFLFEYFSETQRNKGNFPGRFSGRQFSNSRSEMNVSTLELGDSALYLCASSSGTRGEKLFFGSGTQLSVL.